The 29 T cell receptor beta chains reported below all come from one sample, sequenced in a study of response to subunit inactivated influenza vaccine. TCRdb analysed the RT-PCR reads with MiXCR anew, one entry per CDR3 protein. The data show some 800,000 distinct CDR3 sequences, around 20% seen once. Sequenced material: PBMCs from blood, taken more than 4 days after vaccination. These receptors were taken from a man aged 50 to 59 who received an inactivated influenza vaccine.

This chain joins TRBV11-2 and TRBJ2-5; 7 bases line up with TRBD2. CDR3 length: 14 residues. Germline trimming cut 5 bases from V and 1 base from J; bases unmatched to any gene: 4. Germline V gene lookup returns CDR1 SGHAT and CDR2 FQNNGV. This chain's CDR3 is CASSPGTIQETQYF. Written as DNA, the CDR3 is TGTGCCAGCAGCCCGGGGACTATCCAAGAGACCCAGTACTTC.

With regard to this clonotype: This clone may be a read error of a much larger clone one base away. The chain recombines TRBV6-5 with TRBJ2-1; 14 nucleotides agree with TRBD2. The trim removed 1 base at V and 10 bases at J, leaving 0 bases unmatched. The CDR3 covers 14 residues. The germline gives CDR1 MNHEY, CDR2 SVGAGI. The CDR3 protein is CASSYWTSGGEQFF. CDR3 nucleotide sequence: TGTGCCAGCAGTTACTGGACTAGCGGGGGGGAGCAGTTCTTC.

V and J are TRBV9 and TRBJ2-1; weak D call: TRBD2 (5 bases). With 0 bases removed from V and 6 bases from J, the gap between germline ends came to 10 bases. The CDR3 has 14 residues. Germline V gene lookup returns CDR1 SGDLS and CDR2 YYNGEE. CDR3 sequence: CASSVGPEGNEQFF. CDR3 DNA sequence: TGTGCCAGCAGCGTAGGACCCGAGGGCAATGAGCAGTTCTTC. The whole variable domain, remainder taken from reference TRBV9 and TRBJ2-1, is DSGVTQTPKHLITATGQRVTLRCSPRSGDLSVYWYQQSLDQGLQFLIQYYNGEERAKGNILERFSAQQFPDLHSELNLSSLELGDSALYFCASSVGPEGNEQFFGPGTRLTVL.

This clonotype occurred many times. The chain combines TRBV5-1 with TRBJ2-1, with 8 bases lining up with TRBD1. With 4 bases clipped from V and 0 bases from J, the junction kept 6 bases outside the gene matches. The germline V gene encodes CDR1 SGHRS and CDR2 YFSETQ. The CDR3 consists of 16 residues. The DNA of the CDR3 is TGCGCCAGCAGCCCTACAGGGGGTCTCTCCTACAATGAGCAGTTCTTC. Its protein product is CASSPTGGLSYNEQFF.

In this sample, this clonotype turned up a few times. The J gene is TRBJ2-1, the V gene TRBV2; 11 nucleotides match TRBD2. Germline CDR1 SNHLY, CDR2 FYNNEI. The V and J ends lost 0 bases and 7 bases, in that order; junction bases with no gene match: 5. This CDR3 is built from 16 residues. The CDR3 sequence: CASSEALSSGRNEQFF. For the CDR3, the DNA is TGTGCCAGCAGTGAAGCGCTGTCTAGCGGGAGGAATGAGCAGTTCTTC.

CDR3 region: CSAWTSGGIGNEQFF. In DNA, the CDR3 is TGCAGTGCCTGGACTAGCGGGGGAATAGGCAATGAGCAGTTCTTC. The chain is built from TRBV20-1 and TRBJ2-1; 13 bases are shared with TRBD2. The J segment lost 6 bases and the V segment lost 6 bases, leaving 8 bases of the junction unmatched. Looked up from germline, CDR1 is DFQATT and CDR2 is SNEGSKA (reference sequence). This CDR3 has 15 amino acids.

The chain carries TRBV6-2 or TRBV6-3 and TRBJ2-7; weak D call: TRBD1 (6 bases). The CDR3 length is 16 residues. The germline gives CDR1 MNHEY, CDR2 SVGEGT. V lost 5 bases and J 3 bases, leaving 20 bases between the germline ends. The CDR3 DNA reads TGTGCCAGCAGTCGCGTAGAACAGGGATATTACTACGAGCAGTACTTC. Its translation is CASSRVEQGYYYEQYF.

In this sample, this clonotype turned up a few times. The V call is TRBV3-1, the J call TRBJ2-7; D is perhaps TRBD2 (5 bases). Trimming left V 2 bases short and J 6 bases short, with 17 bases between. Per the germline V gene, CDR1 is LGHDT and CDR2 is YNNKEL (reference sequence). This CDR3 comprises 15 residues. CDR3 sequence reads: CASSQSAGPGSEQYF. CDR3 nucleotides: TGTGCCAGCAGCCAATCCGCGGGCCCTGGCTCCGAGCAGTACTTC.

The DNA of the CDR3 is TGTGCCAGCAGCCGCGAATACAGGGCGGGGGACGGGGAGCTGTTTTTT. It encodes CASSREYRAGDGELFF. The rearrangement links TRBV12-3 or TRBV12-4 to TRBJ2-2; TRBD2 might be the D (7 bases). V was shortened by 6 bases and J by 7 bases, with 21 bases between the two germline ends. This CDR3 spans 16 amino acids.

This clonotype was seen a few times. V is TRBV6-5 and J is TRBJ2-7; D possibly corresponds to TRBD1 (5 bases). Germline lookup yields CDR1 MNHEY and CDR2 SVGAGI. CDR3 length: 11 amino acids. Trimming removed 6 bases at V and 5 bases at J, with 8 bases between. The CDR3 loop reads CASRAGNEQYF. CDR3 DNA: TGTGCCAGCAGGGCAGGGAACGAGCAGTACTTC.

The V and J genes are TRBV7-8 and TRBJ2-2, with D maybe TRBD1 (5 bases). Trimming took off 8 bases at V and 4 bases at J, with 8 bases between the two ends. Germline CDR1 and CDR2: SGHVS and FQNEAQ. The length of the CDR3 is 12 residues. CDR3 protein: CASARGTGELFF. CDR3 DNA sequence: TGTGCCAGCGCTAGGGGCACCGGGGAGCTGTTTTTT.

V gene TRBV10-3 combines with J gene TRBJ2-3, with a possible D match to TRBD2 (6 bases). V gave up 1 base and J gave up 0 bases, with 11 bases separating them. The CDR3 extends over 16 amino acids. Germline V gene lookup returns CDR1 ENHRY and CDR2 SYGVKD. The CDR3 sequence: CAISEWDFSSTDTQYF. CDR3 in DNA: TGTGCCATCAGTGAGTGGGACTTTTCTAGCACAGATACGCAGTATTTT.

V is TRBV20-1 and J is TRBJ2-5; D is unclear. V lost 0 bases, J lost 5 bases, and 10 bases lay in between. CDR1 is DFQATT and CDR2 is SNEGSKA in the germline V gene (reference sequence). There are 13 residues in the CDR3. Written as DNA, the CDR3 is TGCAGTGCTAGAGATCAAGGTTGGGAGACCCAGTACTTC. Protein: CSARDQGWETQYF.

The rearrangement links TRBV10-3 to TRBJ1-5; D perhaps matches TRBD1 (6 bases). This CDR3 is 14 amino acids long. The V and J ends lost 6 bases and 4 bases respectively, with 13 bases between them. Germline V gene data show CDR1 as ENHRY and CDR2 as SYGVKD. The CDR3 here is CAIRQGFGNQPQHF. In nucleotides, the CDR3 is TGTGCCATCAGACAGGGATTTGGAAATCAGCCCCAGCATTTT.

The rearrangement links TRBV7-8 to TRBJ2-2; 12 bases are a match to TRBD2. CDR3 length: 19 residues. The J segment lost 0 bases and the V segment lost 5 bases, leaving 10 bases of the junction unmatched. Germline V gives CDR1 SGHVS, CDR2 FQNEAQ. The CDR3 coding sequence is TGTGCCAGCAGCCCCCGACTAGCGGGGGCCTTACCGAACACCGGGGAGCTGTTTTTT. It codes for CASSPRLAGALPNTGELFF.

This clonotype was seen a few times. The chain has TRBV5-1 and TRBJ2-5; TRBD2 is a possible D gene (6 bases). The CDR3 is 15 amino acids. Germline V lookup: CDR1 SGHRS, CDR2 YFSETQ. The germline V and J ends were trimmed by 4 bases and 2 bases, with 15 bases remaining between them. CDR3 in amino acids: CASSPSGDLQETQYF. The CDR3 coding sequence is TGCGCCAGCAGCCCCTCGGGGGACTTGCAAGAGACCCAGTACTTC.

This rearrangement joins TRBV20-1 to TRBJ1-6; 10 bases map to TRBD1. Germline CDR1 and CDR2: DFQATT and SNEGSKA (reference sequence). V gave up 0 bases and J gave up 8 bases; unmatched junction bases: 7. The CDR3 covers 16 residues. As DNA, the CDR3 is TGCAGTGCTAGAGATCACGGGACAGGGGCTTATTCACCCCTCCACTTT. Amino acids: CSARDHGTGAYSPLHF.

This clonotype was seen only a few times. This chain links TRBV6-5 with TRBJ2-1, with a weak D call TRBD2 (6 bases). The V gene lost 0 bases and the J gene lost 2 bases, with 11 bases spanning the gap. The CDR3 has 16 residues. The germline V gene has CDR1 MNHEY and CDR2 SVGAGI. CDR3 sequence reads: CASSYSRGLAYNEQFF. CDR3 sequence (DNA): TGTGCCAGCAGTTACTCACGGGGACTGGCCTACAATGAGCAGTTCTTC.

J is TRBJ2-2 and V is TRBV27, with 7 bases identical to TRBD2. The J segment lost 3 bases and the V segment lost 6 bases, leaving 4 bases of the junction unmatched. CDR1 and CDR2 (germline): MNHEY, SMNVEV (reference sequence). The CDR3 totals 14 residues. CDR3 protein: CASSRLADTGELFF. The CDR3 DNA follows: TGTGCCAGCAGCCGCCTAGCGGACACCGGGGAGCTGTTTTTT.

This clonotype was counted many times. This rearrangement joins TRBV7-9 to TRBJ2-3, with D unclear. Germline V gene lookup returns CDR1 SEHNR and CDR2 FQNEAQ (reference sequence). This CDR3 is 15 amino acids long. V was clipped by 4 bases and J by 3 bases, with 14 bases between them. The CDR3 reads CASSSSRWRTDTQYF. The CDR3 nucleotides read TGTGCCAGCAGCTCGTCCAGGTGGCGTACAGATACGCAGTATTTT.

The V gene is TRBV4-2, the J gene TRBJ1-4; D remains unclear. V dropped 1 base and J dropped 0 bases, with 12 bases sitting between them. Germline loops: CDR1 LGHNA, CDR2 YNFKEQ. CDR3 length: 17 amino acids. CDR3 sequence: CASSQGTTFSTNEKLFF. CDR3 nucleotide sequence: TGTGCCAGCAGCCAAGGAACGACATTCTCAACTAATGAAAAACTGTTTTTT.

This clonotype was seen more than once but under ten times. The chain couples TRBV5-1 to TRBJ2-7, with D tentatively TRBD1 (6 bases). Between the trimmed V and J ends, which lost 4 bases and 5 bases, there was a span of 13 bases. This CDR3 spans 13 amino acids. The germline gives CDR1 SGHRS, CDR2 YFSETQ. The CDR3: CASSRSTGNEQYF. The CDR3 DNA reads TGCGCCAGCAGCCGAAGCACAGGGAACGAGCAGTACTTC. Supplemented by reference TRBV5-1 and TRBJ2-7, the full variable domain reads KAGVTQTPRYLIKTRGQQVTLSCSPISGHRSVSWYQQTPGQGLQFLFEYFSETQRNKGNFPGRFSGRQFSNSRSEMNVSTLELGDSALYLCASSRSTGNEQYFGPGTRLTVT.

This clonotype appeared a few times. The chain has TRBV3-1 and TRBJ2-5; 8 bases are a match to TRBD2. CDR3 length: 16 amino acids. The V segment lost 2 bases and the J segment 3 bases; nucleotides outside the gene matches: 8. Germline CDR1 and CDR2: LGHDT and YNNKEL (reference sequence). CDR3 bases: TGTGCCAGCAGCCAACGGTCTAGCGGGTACAAAGAGACCCAGTACTTC. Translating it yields CASSQRSSGYKETQYF.

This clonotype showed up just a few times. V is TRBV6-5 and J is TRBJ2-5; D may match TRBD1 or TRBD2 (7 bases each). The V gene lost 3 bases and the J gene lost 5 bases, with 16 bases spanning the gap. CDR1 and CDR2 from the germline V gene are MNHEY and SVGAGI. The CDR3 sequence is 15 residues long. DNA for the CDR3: TGTGCCAGCAGTTATCAGGGGGGGCCACAGGAGACCCAGTACTTC. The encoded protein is CASSYQGGPQETQYF.

Here the CDR3 reads CAISEARGRETQYF. The CDR3, as DNA: TGTGCCATCAGTGAAGCCAGGGGTAGGGAGACCCAGTACTTC. J is TRBJ2-5 and V is TRBV10-3, with a possible D match to TRBD1 (6 bases). Looked up from germline, CDR1 is ENHRY and CDR2 is SYGVKD. The CDR3 has 14 residues. With 3 bases removed from V and 5 bases from J, the gap between germline ends came to 13 bases.

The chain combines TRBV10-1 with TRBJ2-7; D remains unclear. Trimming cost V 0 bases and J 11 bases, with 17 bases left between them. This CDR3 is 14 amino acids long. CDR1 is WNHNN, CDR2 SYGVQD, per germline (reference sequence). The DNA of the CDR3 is TGCGCCAGCAGTGAGTCTAGACAATCAATTGTGAAGTACTTC. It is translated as CASSESRQSIVKYF.

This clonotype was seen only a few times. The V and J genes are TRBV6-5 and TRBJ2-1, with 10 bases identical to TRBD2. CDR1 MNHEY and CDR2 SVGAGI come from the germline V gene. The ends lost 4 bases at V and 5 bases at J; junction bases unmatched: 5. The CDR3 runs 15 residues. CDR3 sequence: CASSFTSGVNNEQFF. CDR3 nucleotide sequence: TGTGCCAGCAGTTTTACTAGCGGGGTCAACAATGAGCAGTTCTTC.

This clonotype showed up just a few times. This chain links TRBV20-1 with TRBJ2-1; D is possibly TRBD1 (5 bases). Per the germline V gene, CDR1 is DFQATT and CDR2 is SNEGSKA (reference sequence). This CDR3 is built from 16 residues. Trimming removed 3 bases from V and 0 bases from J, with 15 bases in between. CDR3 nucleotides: TGCAGTGCTAGTCTCCCGACAGCGAGCTCCTACAATGAGCAGTTCTTC. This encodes CSASLPTASSYNEQFF.

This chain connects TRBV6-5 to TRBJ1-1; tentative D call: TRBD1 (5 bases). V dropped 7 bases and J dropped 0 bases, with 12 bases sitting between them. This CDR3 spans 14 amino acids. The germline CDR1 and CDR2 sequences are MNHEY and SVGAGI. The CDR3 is CASIRTNMNTEAFF. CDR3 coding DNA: TGTGCCAGCATTAGGACAAACATGAACACTGAAGCTTTCTTT.